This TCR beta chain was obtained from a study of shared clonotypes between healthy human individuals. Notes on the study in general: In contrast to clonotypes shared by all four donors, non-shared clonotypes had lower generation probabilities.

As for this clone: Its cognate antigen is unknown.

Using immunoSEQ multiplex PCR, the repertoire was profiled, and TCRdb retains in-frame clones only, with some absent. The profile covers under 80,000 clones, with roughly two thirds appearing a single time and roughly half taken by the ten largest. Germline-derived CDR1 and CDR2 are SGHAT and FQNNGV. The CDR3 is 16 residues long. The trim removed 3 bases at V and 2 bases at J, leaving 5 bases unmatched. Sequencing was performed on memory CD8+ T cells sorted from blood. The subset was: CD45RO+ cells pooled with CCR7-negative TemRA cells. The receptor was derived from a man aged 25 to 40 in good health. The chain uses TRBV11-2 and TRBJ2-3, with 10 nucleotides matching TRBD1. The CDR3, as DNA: TGTGCCAGCAGCTTCGGACAGGGGGTAGACACAGATACGCAGTATTTT. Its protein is CASSFGQGVDTDTQYF.